Following are 12 T cell receptor beta chains from one sample sequenced in a study of control samples from healthy donors and cancer patients (dated by TCRdb to the early 2020s). Preparation of the library involved the immunoSEQ multiplex PCR assay. TCRdb stores this immuneACCESS table with in-frame sequences only. Part of the clones is absent; in the studies checked, under half of the shortfall reflects unresolved V genes, and no reason is known for the rest. The sample yields 130,000 or so clones; about 90% were counted once. The top ten hold roughly 1.9% of the sample. Sequencing input: blood. Receptors were obtained from a woman aged 50 to 65 in good health.

The chain uses TRBV13 and TRBJ2-3; TRBD2 matches 10 bases. This CDR3 spans 15 amino acids. The trim removed 5 bases at V and 4 bases at J, leaving 6 bases unmatched. In germline, CDR1 is PRHDT, CDR2 FYEKMQ (reference sequence). CDR3 loop: CASSPSGGAADTQYF. CDR3 sequence (DNA): TGTGCCAGCAGCCCGAGCGGGGGGGCGGCAGATACGCAGTATTTT.

This chain's CDR3 is CASSFIGSFGEQYF. As DNA, the CDR3 is TGTGCCAGCAGTTTTATAGGGTCCTTCGGGGAGCAGTACTTC. This chain uses TRBV28 with TRBJ2-7; D gene ambiguous. The length of the CDR3 is 14 residues. The V gene's germline CDR1 is MDHEN and CDR2 SYDVKM. Trimming left V 3 bases short and J 7 bases short, with 16 bases between. Full variable domain (remainder filled in from reference TRBV28 and TRBJ2-7): DVKVTQSSRYLVKRTGEKVFLECVQDMDHENMFWYRQDPGLGLRLIYFSYDVKMKEKGDIPEGYSVSREKKERFSLILESASTNQTSMYLCASSFIGSFGEQYFGPGTRLTVT.

The V gene is TRBV27, the J gene TRBJ1-1; 7 bases are a match to TRBD1. V shed 3 bases and J 1 base; nucleotides not matched to a gene: 14. The CDR3 spans 18 residues. Germline values: CDR1 MNHEY, CDR2 SMNVEV (reference sequence). CDR3 protein: CASSFRATGHGKNTEAFF. The CDR3 DNA is TGTGCCAGCAGTTTCCGCGCGACAGGGCATGGGAAGAACACTGAAGCTTTCTTT.

This chain uses TRBV4-1 with TRBJ2-7; TRBD2 aligns across 9 bases. The germline gives CDR1 MGHRA, CDR2 YSYEKL. The V and J ends lost 3 bases and 5 bases, in that order; junction bases with no gene match: 8. The CDR3 sequence is 15 residues long. The CDR3 DNA is TGCGCCAGCAGCCATGCCGGGACTAGCTTCCACGAGCAGTACTTC. Translating gives CASSHAGTSFHEQYF.

The V and J genes are TRBV5-1 and TRBJ2-1; the match to TRBD2 covers 7 bases. This CDR3 spans 15 amino acids. Germline CDR1 is SGHRS and CDR2 is YFSETQ. The junction had 6 bases not matched to a gene; V was cut back by 3 bases and J by 3 bases. The CDR3 bases are TGCGCCAGCAGCTCGACCGGGACTAACTACAATGAGCAGTTCTTC. Translated, it gives CASSSTGTNYNEQFF. Looking up the rest from reference TRBV5-1 and TRBJ2-1 gives the full variable domain: KAGVTQTPRYLIKTRGQQVTLSCSPISGHRSVSWYQQTPGQGLQFLFEYFSETQRNKGNFPGRFSGRQFSNSRSEMNVSTLELGDSALYLCASSSTGTNYNEQFFGPGTRLTVL.

This chain connects TRBV7-9 to TRBJ1-4; D is unresolved. This CDR3 has 14 residues. Germline values: CDR1 SEHNR, CDR2 FQNEAQ (reference sequence). Trimming left V 8 bases short and J 0 bases short, with 10 bases between. The chain's CDR3 is CASGVGATNEKLFF. For the CDR3, the DNA is TGTGCCAGCGGGGTTGGGGCAACTAATGAAAAACTGTTTTTT. The full variable domain, completed using reference TRBV7-9 and TRBJ1-4, is DTGVSQNPRHKITKRGQNVTFRCDPISEHNRLYWYRQTLGQGPEFLTYFQNEAQLEKSRLLSDRFSAERPKGSFSTLEIQRTEQGDSAMYLCASGVGATNEKLFFGSGTQLSVL.

The J gene is TRBJ1-1, the V gene TRBV2; 10 bases align to TRBD1. The CDR3 is 15 amino acids. From germline, CDR1 is SNHLY and CDR2 FYNNEI. After removal of 6 bases from V and 5 bases from J, the junction contained 9 bases not matched to a gene. The CDR3 region is CASSRDRGRSTEAFF. DNA of the CDR3: TGTGCCAGCAGCCGGGACAGGGGAAGGAGTACTGAAGCTTTCTTT.

The rearrangement joins TRBV28 to TRBJ2-3; the D gene could be TRBD1 or TRBD2 (5 bases each). CDR1 and CDR2 (germline): MDHEN, SYDVKM. The CDR3 is 16 amino acids. The V gene lost 2 bases and the J gene lost 5 bases, with 17 bases spanning the gap. CDR3 residues: CASSLTGTLEGDTQYF. In DNA, the CDR3 is TGTGCCAGCAGTTTAACCGGGACCCTCGAGGGAGATACGCAGTATTTT.

The chain links TRBV6-5 to TRBJ1-2; TRBD1 agrees at 7 bases. CDR1 is MNHEY, CDR2 SVGAGI, per germline. J lost 2 bases, V lost 6 bases, and 6 bases had no gene match. The CDR3 is 14 amino acids. The DNA for the CDR3 is TGTGCCAGCAGCCGGACAGGCCAAAACTATGGCTACACCTTC. Residues: CASSRTGQNYGYTF.

The chain joins TRBV29-1 to TRBJ2-7, with D possibly called TRBD1 or TRBD2 (6 bases each). V lost 6 bases and J 1 base, leaving 16 bases between the germline ends. The germline V gene encodes CDR1 SQVTM and CDR2 ANQGSEA. The CDR3 has 14 residues. CDR3 coding DNA: TGCAGCGTGGCCAGGAGGGGGGTATCCTACGAGCAGTACTTC. Its translation is CSVARRGVSYEQYF.

V usage is TRBV24-1 and J usage is TRBJ2-2, with 11 bases identical to TRBD1. This CDR3 contains 16 residues. Unmatched junction bases numbered 5, after V lost 3 bases and J lost 6 bases. Germline V gene data show CDR1 as KGHDR and CDR2 as SFDVKD. CDR3 sequence (DNA): TGTGCCACCAGTGATCCGGACAGGGGGCGCCCCGGGGAGCTGTTTTTT. It translates to CATSDPDRGRPGELFF.

The V gene is TRBV28, the J gene TRBJ1-5, with D unclear. Trimming removed 6 bases at V and 7 bases at J, with 16 bases between. The CDR3 contains 14 residues. Germline assignment: CDR1 MDHEN and CDR2 SYDVKM. CDR3 in DNA: TGTGCCAGCAGAGCGCCCGGGGAAGCGCAGCCCCAGCATTTT. Amino acids: CASRAPGEAQPQHF.